This T cell receptor (beta chain) was sequenced during a study of blood T cells in healthy people across ages (dated by TCRdb to the mid-2010s). For the study in its entirety: In model experiments, roughly one uniquely barcoded TCR beta cDNA molecule per two T cells was captured by template switching. Using deep sequencing normalized with unique cDNA molecular identifiers, the study measured how TCR beta repertoire diversity changes with age. The donors were split into four age groups: young (average roughly 15 years), middle-aged (39), aged (over 55) and long-lived (approximately 80). To avoid experimental bias, donors of different ages were spread randomly across the sequencing lanes. The study analyzed two additional independent replicas of 1 million unique cDNA reads from the same blood draw for two donors, one aged 18 to 29 and one aged 80 or older. What the work shows at the level of the full study, not this receptor alone: Estimates of total diversity from one million sequenced T cells were regarded as lower bounds and underestimates. As age increased, observed TCR beta diversity per million T cells dropped in a roughly linear way, and a significant reduction was already evident by age 40. The percentage of naive T cells measured by flow cytometry correlated strongly with observed TCR beta diversity. Compared with the aged group, the long-lived group had more naive CD4+ T cells, fewer expanded clones and increased TCR diversity, suggesting age selection. Donor CMV infection status was unknown, potentially confounding age-related changes in expanded clonotypes. Bulk unsorted PBMC profiling prevented conclusive comparison of naive and antigen-experienced compartments.

As for this clonotype: No cognate antigen has been identified for it. Base-call qualities are not available, and no considerably larger clone is one nucleotide away.

Inclusive of the bounding cysteine and phenylalanine, the CDR3 is 15 residues long. Only the CDR3 part of the read is kept: 45 bases, read in frame from the first base. Via the germline V gene, CDR1 is SGHTA and CDR2 FQGNSA. V is cut back by 1 base and J by 7 bases, with 7 bases in the junction unmatched. Library prep was done by 5' RACE. The reads were generated on an Illumina HiSeq 2500. A second PCR of about 7 to 12 cycles was run with a J-beta primer mix and a sample-barcoded 5' primer. A template-switch 5' adaptor carrying 12 random nucleotides introduced a unique molecular identifier onto each TCR beta cDNA molecule. At least 3 million CDR3-containing paired-end reads were obtained from each sample. All of the RNA was converted into first-strand cDNA using the Mint cDNA synthesis kit, with a TRBC-specific oligonucleotide serving as the primer. All cDNA was treated with uracil-DNA glycosylase and then went through a first 18-cycle PCR with the universal primers M1SS and BC2_uni_R. Turning to the authors' computational methods: For normalization, 1 million high-quality reads were randomly selected from each sample, with every read carrying a distinct molecular identifier. Instead of being binned into consensus sequences, reads with shared molecular identifiers were discarded. MiTCR, with a Q25 quality threshold and the strictest error-elimination algorithm, was used for CDR3 identification, clonotype clustering and error correction. A nonparametric unseen species model with Euler transformation was used to estimate a lower bound on total TCR beta diversity. Using fastp at Q25 and MiXCR, TCRdb reprocessed the public reads and kept productive beta chains. Entries that share a CDR3 protein sequence are merged under the most common genes and DNA. The V and J calls and clone size come from TCRdb's table, not from the authors' own analysis. Across this sample there are about 780,000 distinct CDR3 sequences, with more than 35% seen only once. The top ten constitute 15% to 20% of the sample.

Systemically healthy Caucasian individuals from Russia, 35 to 50 in total and aged about 6 to 95 years, were included as donors. Each donor gave about 9.8 milliliters of peripheral blood, drawn into EDTA-treated Vacutainer tubes. PBMCs were isolated by Ficoll-Paque density-gradient centrifugation, with at least 6 million obtained per sample. Trizol reagent was used to extract total RNA from the PBMCs, yielding at least 5 micrograms per sample. For every donor, flow cytometry on a PBMC aliquot measured the percentage of naive CD45RAhigh/CD27high T cells. The sequenced sample was blood. The rearrangement combines TRBV7-2 with TRBJ2-7; TRBD2 fits 10 bases in the junction. This clonotype was sampled from an elderly man in good health. The CDR3 sequence is CASSLDSGRRNEQYF. The DNA is as follows: TGTGCCAGCAGCTTAGATAGCGGGAGGAGGAATGAGCAGTACTTC. With all but the CDR3 taken from the reference TRBV7-2 and TRBJ2-7 genes, the full variable domain is: GAGVSQSPSNKVTEKGKDVELRCDPISGHTALYWYRQSLGQGLEFLIYFQGNSAPDKSGLPSDRFSAERTGGSVSTLTIQRTQQEDSAVYLCASSLDSGRRNEQYFGPGTRLTVT.